The 14 T cell receptor beta chains presented below share a single source sample, sequenced in a study of blood T cell repertoires in COVID-19. The protocol was immunoSEQ multiplex PCR, while the TCRdb copy is restricted to in-frame clones and leaves out a portion. This table holds some 76,000 clones, around 86% found once. Sample: peripheral blood. These receptors came from a woman aged 18 to 35 with acute or convalescent COVID-19.

J is TRBJ2-1 and V is TRBV4-1, with TRBD2 matching 8 bases. There are 16 residues in the CDR3. The ends lost 1 base at V and 11 bases at J; junction bases unmatched: 13. The germline V gene has CDR1 MGHRA and CDR2 YSYEKL. As DNA, the CDR3 is TGCGCCAGCAGCCAAGGGGCTGGGATTAGCGGGGTAAAGCAGTTCTTC. Amino acids: CASSQGAGISGVKQFF.

V gene TRBV6-5 combines with J gene TRBJ1-4, with 7 bases matching TRBD1. CDR1 MNHEY and CDR2 SVGAGI come from the germline V gene. Unmatched junction bases numbered 4, after V lost 6 bases and J lost 0 bases. This CDR3 is built from 15 residues. The CDR3, as DNA: TGTGCCAGCAGCGACGGGACAGCAACTAATGAAAAACTGTTTTTT. Its protein product is CASSDGTATNEKLFF.

The J gene is TRBJ2-3, the V gene TRBV7-5; the D segment call TRBD2 is taken from the table without a DNA check. TRBV7-5 is assigned pseudogene status. CDR3 size: 13 residues. Here the CDR3 DNA reads TGTGTCAGAAGCCCCCAAGCCGGGGGTACGCAGTATTTT. This codes for CVRSPQAGGTQYF.

The rearrangement uses TRBV27 and TRBJ2-2; D is possibly TRBD2 (5 bases). CDR3 length: 14 amino acids. V was clipped by 8 bases and J by 3 bases, with 13 bases between them. Germline CDR1 and CDR2: MNHEY and SMNVEV (reference sequence). The CDR3 loop is CASRVGGYTGELFF. DNA for the CDR3: TGTGCCAGCCGTGTAGGCGGGTACACCGGGGAGCTGTTTTTT.

The CDR3 region has the DNA TGTGCCACCAGTGACGAAAGGCCCGAGGCCGGGGAGCTGTTTTTT. This codes for CATSDERPEAGELFF. The chain uses TRBV24-1 and TRBJ2-2; D ambiguous. V was pared by 4 bases and J by 6 bases, with 14 bases between. This CDR3 has 15 amino acids. Germline lookup yields CDR1 KGHDR and CDR2 SFDVKD.

The chain carries TRBV30 and TRBJ2-1, with 11 positions matching TRBD2. With 1 base clipped from V and 6 bases from J, the junction kept 5 bases outside the gene matches. The CDR3 is made up of 15 amino acids. CDR1 GTSNPN and CDR2 SVGIG come from the germline V gene (reference sequence). The CDR3 DNA is TGTGCCTGGAGTGGACTAGCGGGATCCATCAATGAGCAGTTCTTC. Translating gives CAWSGLAGSINEQFF.

V usage is TRBV2 and J usage is TRBJ2-5; D is undetermined. Trimming took 6 bases from V and 1 from J, leaving 12 bases between them. CDR3 length equals 14 residues. CDR1 and CDR2 from the germline V gene are SNHLY and FYNNEI. The CDR3 is CASSSGSTQETQYF. The CDR3 coding sequence is TGTGCCAGCAGCTCAGGTTCCACCCAAGAGACCCAGTACTTC.

This chain links TRBV27 with TRBJ1-4; D not certain. The CDR3 extends over 16 amino acids. V lost 5 bases to trimming and J lost 0 bases, with 13 bases between them. Germline-derived CDR1 and CDR2 are MNHEY and SMNVEV (reference sequence). As DNA, the CDR3 is TGTGCCAGCAGTCTCCGATCTCAGTCAACTAATGAAAAACTGTTTTTT. Its translation: CASSLRSQSTNEKLFF.

V is TRBV2 and J is TRBJ1-6, with D possibly TRBD1 on 6 matching bases. Trimming removed 6 bases at V and 5 bases at J, with 11 bases between. The CDR3 consists of 14 residues. CDR1 is SNHLY and CDR2 is FYNNEI in the germline V gene. The chain's CDR3 is CASSNRAHNSPLHF. For the CDR3, the DNA is TGTGCCAGCAGCAACAGGGCCCATAATTCACCCCTCCACTTT.

This chain uses TRBV7-9 with TRBJ1-2; D perhaps matches TRBD1 (5 bases). With 5 bases removed from V and 0 bases from J, the gap between germline ends came to 7 bases. Germline lookup yields CDR1 SEHNR and CDR2 FQNEAQ (reference sequence). The CDR3 loop spans 13 amino acids. CDR3 DNA sequence: TGTGCCAGCAGCCCCAGGGCTAACTATGGCTACACCTTC. Protein: CASSPRANYGYTF.

The rearrangement uses TRBV4-3 and TRBJ2-3, with 15 bases that match TRBD2. Germline loops: CDR1 LGHNA, CDR2 YSLEER. There are 17 residues in the CDR3. J was trimmed by 1 base and V by 4 bases; bases with no gene match: 3. The DNA for the CDR3 is TGCGCCAGCAGCCCGGGACTAGCGGGGGGAGGCACAGATACGCAGTATTTT. This gives the protein CASSPGLAGGGTDTQYF.

This rearrangement joins TRBV12-3 or TRBV12-4 to TRBJ2-7, with D unresolved. V lost 5 bases, J lost 3 bases, and 8 bases lay in between. CDR3 length: 12 residues. CDR3 region: CASSPHYYEQYF. CDR3 nucleotides: TGTGCCAGCAGTCCACATTACTACGAGCAGTACTTC.

The CDR3 sequence is CASTPGLAHEQFF. In DNA, the CDR3 is TGTGCCAGCACCCCGGGACTAGCTCATGAGCAGTTCTTC. J is TRBJ2-1 and V is TRBV14; 9 nucleotides agree with TRBD2. V was pared by 7 bases and J by 8 bases, with 6 bases of the junction left unmatched. In germline, CDR1 is SGHDN, CDR2 FVKESK. The CDR3 runs to 13 residues.

This clone was seen once. This chain joins TRBV30 and TRBJ1-6; 7 bases are a match to TRBD1. The CDR3 is 13 residues long. The trim removed 6 bases at V and 5 bases at J, leaving 4 bases unmatched. The V gene's germline CDR1 is GTSNPN and CDR2 SVGIG (reference sequence). The CDR3, as DNA: TGTGCCTGCAGAACAGGGGATAATTCACCCCTCCACTTT. Protein product: CACRTGDNSPLHF.